What follows is one TCR beta chain and its context. This specimen comes from a study of sequential checkpoint blockade in melanoma. Repertoires were generated with immunoSEQ multiplex PCR, while TCRdb's copy carries only in-frame clones and drops some. The sample carries approximately 9,700 clones, approximately 25% recorded once. Specified treatment: randomized to nivolumab then ipilimumab (arm A) or the reverse (arm B). CDR1 is KGHSH and CDR2 is LQKENI in the germline V gene. The CDR3 sequence is 15 residues long. Trimming took off 6 bases at V and 0 bases at J, with 11 bases between the two ends. The receptor was derived from a human donor with melanoma. The sequences come from tumor tissue (inferred from file names), collected from a patient given nivolumab and ipilimumab in sequence. The chain carries TRBV18 and TRBJ2-2; weak D call: TRBD1 (5 bases). The CDR3 spells CASSPGRANTGELFF. The CDR3 region has the DNA TGTGCCAGCTCCCCAGGCAGGGCGAACACCGGGGAGCTGTTTTTT.